The present T cell receptor beta chain was sequenced within a study of cytomegalovirus exposure and HLA in healthy donors. Study-wide findings and caveats: Researchers reportedly found TCR beta sequences accurately predicted most subjects' HLA-A and HLA-B alleles. Beyond CMV serostatus, there was no information to go on about immune exposure.

A remark on this clone: Its matching antigen is unknown.

CDR3 size: 15 residues. CDR1 MGHRA and CDR2 YSYEKL come from the germline V gene. J was trimmed by 2 bases and V by 4 bases; bases with no gene match: 5. Primers for the PCR totalled 60 Vbeta and 13 Jbeta. Clones were sequenced by immunoSEQ multiplex PCR, and TCRdb holds only the in-frame ones, with some missing. Here the sample spans about 140,000 clones, 78% being singletons. Sequencing input: PBMCs. The origin of this receptor is a male donor in good health and CMV-seronegative. The chain recombines TRBV4-1 with TRBJ2-1, with TRBD2 identical over 7 bases. Here the CDR3 DNA reads TGCGCCAGCAGCCTTACTAGCGATCCCTACAATGAGCAGTTCTTC. Protein sequence: CASSLTSDPYNEQFF.